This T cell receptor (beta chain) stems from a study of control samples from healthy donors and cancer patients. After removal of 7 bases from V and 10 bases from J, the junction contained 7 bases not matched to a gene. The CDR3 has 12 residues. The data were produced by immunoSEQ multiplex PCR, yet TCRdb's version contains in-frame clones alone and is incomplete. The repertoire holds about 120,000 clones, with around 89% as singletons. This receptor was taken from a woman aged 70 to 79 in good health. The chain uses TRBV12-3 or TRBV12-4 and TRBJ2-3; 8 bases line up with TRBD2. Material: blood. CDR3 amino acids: CASTLSGRAQYF. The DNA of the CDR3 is TGTGCCAGCACTCTATCCGGGAGGGCGCAGTATTTT.